This TCR beta chain was identified in a study of control samples from healthy donors and cancer patients. The V segment lost 4 bases and the J segment 4 bases; nucleotides outside the gene matches: 0. The CDR3 loop spans 11 amino acids. CDR1 is DFQATT, CDR2 SNEGSKA, per germline (reference sequence). Sequencing used immunoSEQ multiplex PCR; TCRdb keeps in-frame clones, though not all of them. The sample holds over 80,000 clones, around 92% seen once. The chain combines TRBV20-1 with TRBJ2-7; 8 bases map to TRBD1. Source material: blood. The receptor was derived from a man younger than 40 in good health. CDR3 DNA: TGCAGTGCTAACAGGGGGTACGAGCAGTACTTC. Translating it yields CSANRGYEQYF.